This T cell receptor (beta chain) derives from a study of T-cell memory formation after mild COVID-19. TCR alpha and TCR beta cDNA libraries carrying sample barcodes and UMIs came from 5'RACE with constant-segment primers. TCRdb passed the 5' RACE reads through MiXCR, listing each CDR3 protein once. Of roughly 1,600 distinct CDR3 sequences in the sample, roughly 65% were seen once. This CDR3 region has 16 residues. Looked up from germline, CDR1 is SGHRS and CDR2 is YFSETQ. The material sequenced was PBMCs or a T cell subset sorted from them (not recorded which). The TCR sequence derives from an adult who had mild COVID-19 (a few samples of this study predate the infection). Cell type and time point are not known. The rearrangement uses TRBV5-1 and TRBJ2-1, with D perhaps TRBD1 (6 bases). Near its end, the DNA agrees better with TRBJ2-7, so the J call may be wrong. The CDR3 DNA reads as TGCGCCAGCAGCTTTTTTCCAGGGGAAGTCACCTACGAGCAGTACTTC. This codes for CASSFFPGEVTYEQYF.